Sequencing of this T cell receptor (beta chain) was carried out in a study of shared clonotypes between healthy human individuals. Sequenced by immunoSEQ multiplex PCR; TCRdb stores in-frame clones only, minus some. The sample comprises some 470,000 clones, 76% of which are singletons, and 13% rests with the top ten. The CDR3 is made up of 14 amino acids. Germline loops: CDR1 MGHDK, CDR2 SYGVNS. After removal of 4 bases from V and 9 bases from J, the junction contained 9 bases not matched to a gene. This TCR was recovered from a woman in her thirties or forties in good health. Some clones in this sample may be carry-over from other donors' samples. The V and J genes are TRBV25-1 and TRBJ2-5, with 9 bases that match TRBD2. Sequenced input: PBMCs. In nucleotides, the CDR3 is TGTGCCAGCAGTGCAGGTCTAGCGGGAATGGCCCAGTACTTC. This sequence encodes CASSAGLAGMAQYF.